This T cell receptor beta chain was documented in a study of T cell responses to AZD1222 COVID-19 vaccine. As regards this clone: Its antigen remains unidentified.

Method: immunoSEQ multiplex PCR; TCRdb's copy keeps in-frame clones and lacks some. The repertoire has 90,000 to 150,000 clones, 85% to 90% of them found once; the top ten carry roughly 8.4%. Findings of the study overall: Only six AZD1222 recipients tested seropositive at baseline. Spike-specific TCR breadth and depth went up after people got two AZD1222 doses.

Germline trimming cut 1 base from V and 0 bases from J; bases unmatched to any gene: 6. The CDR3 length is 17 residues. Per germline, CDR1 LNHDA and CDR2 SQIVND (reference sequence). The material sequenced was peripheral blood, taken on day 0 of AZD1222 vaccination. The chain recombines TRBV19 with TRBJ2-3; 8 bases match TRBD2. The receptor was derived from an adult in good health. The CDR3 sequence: CASSIAAGGTSTDTQYF. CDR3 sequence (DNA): TGTGCCAGTAGTATAGCTGCGGGAGGAACTAGCACAGATACGCAGTATTTT.